The rows below give T cell receptor beta chains drawn from one sample of a study of monozygotic twins with cystic fibrosis. Data came from immunoSEQ multiplex PCR; TCRdb stores just in-frame clones and leaves some out. The sample consists of 29,000 or so clones, approximately 80% of them appearing once. Sequencing input: blood. Receptors were obtained from a girl aged 2 to 9 with cystic fibrosis. Each CDR3 is given without its conserved first and last residue. A D gene is named only where the DNA matches it firmly.

>TRBD1|TRBJ1-1|TRBV30
AWSRQGAAEAF
>-|TRBJ1-1|TRBV9
ASTPDPGVTEAF
>-|TRBJ1-1|TRBV12-5
ASGLVPEEVTEAF
>-|TRBJ1-1|TRBV19
ASSIGENLNTEAF
>-|TRBJ1-2|TRBV18
ASSPDINYGYT
>-|TRBJ2-1|TRBV9
ASSVTHNEQF
>-|TRBJ2-7|TRBV19
ASSIGGHSSYEQY
>-|TRBJ1-1|TRBV28
ASSSHAGAGTEAF
>-|TRBJ2-7|TRBV19
ASSLSEISYEQY
>-|TRBJ1-3|TRBV9
ASSPTPVRLGNTIY
>-|TRBJ2-3|TRBV30
AWTYPAADTQY
>TRBD1|TRBJ2-1|TRBV5-4
ASSLGPSGQRNYNEQF
>-|TRBJ2-7|TRBV5-4
ASSPLGSEGAFYEQY
>-|TRBJ1-5|TRBV7-9
ASSLALRGSNQPQH
>TRBD2|TRBJ2-7|TRBV14
ASSQATGGWYEQY
>-|TRBJ1-4|TRBV4-1
ASSQIGGDQDEKLF
>-|TRBJ1-1|TRBV6-1
ANRRTGGTEAF
>TRBD1|TRBJ1-1|TRBV14
ASSQLGWTGRTEAF
>-|TRBJ1-6|TRBV28
ASSLSGHNSPLH
>-|TRBJ1-2|TRBV27
ASSLSPGGNYGYT
>-|TRBJ2-1|TRBV2
ASSAYNEQF
>TRBD2|TRBJ2-2|TRBV5-5
ASSDLTSGLRWELF
>-|TRBJ2-3|TRBV28
ASSGAPGGTDTQY
>-|TRBJ2-1|TRBV7-9
ASSFTRDNEQF
>-|TRBJ1-5|TRBV5-8
ASSLGRTATFSNQPQH
>-|TRBJ1-3|TRBV28
ASSLTVGGNTIY
>-|TRBJ1-5|TRBV7-2
ASSFLGTNQPQH
>-|TRBJ1-1|TRBV29-1
SVVKRLNTEAF
>TRBD2|TRBJ2-1|TRBV5-4
ASSSPASGRAGNEQF
>-|TRBJ2-2|TRBV6-5
ASSSGTANTGELF
>-|TRBJ2-1|TRBV30
AWRRLGGNEQF
>-|TRBJ2-5|TRBV30
AWSQTQETQY
>-|TRBJ2-5|TRBV27
ASSLYGQETQY